This T cell receptor (beta chain) was captured by sequencing in a study of CD8+CD57+ T cells in acquired aplastic anemia. For the study at large: Sorted cells (CD4+ and CD8+) yielded DNA amounts that averaged approximately 3 ug.

General study points: Both patients and controls carried the same twenty-nine CD8+ CDR3 sequences.

Worth noting for this clonotype: Its antigen is not identified.

Patients chosen for sequencing had CD8+CD57+ cells that had expanded, as shown by flow cytometry. CDR3 and TCR beta VDJ profiling relied on genomic DNA as the template. Each CDR3 protein gets one entry after TCRdb re-called the reads with MiXCR. This table has under 200,000 distinct CDR3 sequences, just under 50% appearing once. With 1 base clipped from V and 10 bases from J, the junction kept 5 bases outside the gene matches. The CDR3 is 14 amino acids. The germline gives CDR1 DFQATT, CDR2 SNEGSKA (reference sequence). Sequencing was done on a sample of sorted CD4+, CD8+, or CD8+CD57+ T cells (not recorded which) from PBMCs. This receptor was identified in a human donor with aplastic anemia. The chain couples TRBV20-1 to TRBJ1-6; 9 positions agree with TRBD1. DNA of the CDR3: TGCAGTGCTAGAGTGGGACAGGGTCGCTCACCCCTCCACTTT. It codes for CSARVGQGRSPLHF.